The T cell receptor (beta chain) described here comes from a study of T cells expressing NK-cell markers. Study-level information: Sorted CD3+CD56+NKG2C+, CD3+CD56+NKG2C- and CD3+CD56-NKG2C+ T cells provided the TCR beta repertoires. Study results and limitations: HCMV specificity of the expanded NKG2C+ T cell clones was not established. These clonotypes, the leaders elsewhere, also led the CD3+CD56-NKG2C+ fraction in several donors. The contribution of dominant NKG2C+ clonotypes to CD8+ T cells in about 6 donors was roughly 1.0-7.0%.

Notes on this clonotype: Its specificity is unknown.

The CDR3 contains 17 residues. The germline CDR1 and CDR2 sequences are SGHAT and FQNNGV. Using the 5' RACE reads, TCRdb records one entry per CDR3 protein without DNA. Here the sample table reports 450,000 to 600,000 distinct CDR3 sequences. Sequenced input: blood T cells: a sorted CD56 or NKG2C T cell subset, CD4+ or CD8+ T cells, or bulk PBMC T cells (not recorded which). The chain links TRBV11-2 to TRBJ2-4; TCRdb's D call of TRBD1 is untestable without DNA. This sequence was found in a young man in good health. CDR3 residues: CASTLTTDRIAKNIQYF.